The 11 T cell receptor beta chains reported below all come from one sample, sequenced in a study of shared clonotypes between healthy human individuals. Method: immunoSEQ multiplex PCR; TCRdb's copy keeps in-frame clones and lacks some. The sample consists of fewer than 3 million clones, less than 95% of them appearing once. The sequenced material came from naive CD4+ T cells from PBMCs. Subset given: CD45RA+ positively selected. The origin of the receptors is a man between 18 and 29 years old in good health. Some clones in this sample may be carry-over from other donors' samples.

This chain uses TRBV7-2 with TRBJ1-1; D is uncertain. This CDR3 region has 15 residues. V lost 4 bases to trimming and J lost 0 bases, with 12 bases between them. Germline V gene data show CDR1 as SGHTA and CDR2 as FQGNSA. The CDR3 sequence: CASSSLRSMNTEAFF. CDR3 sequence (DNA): TGTGCCAGCAGCTCCCTACGATCGATGAACACTGAAGCTTTCTTT.

DNA for the CDR3: TGTGCCAGCAGCTTATCCCCCACCACAGGGGGCACTGAAGCTTTCTTT. As protein: CASSLSPTTGGTEAFF. The chain has TRBV7-2 and TRBJ1-1, with 8 bases aligning to TRBD1. This CDR3 comprises 16 residues. Germline CDR1 and CDR2: SGHTA and FQGNSA. V was pared by 2 bases and J by 4 bases, with 9 bases of the junction left unmatched. Together with reference TRBV7-2 and TRBJ1-1, the CDR3 gives the full variable domain: GAGVSQSPSNKVTEKGKDVELRCDPISGHTALYWYRQSLGQGLEFLIYFQGNSAPDKSGLPSDRFSAERTGGSVSTLTIQRTQQEDSAVYLCASSLSPTTGGTEAFFGQGTRLTVV.

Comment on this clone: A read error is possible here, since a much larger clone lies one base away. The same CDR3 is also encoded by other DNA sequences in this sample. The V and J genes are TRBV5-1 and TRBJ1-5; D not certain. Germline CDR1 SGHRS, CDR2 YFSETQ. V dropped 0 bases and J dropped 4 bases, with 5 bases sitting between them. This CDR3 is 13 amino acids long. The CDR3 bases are TGCGCCAGCAGCTTGGAGGCGAATCAGCCCCAGCATTTT. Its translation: CASSLEANQPQHF.

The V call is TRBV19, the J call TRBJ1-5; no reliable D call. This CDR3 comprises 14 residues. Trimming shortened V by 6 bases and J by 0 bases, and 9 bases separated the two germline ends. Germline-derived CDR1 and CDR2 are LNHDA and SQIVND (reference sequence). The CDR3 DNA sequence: TGTGCCAGTAGAAGAATGGTTAGCAATCAGCCCCAGCATTTT. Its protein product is CASRRMVSNQPQHF.

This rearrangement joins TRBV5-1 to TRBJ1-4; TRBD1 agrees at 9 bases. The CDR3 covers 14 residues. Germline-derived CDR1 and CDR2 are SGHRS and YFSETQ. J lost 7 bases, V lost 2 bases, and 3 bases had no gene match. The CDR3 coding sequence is TGCGCCAGCAGCTTACAGGGGGCGCCTGAAAAACTGTTTTTT. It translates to CASSLQGAPEKLFF.

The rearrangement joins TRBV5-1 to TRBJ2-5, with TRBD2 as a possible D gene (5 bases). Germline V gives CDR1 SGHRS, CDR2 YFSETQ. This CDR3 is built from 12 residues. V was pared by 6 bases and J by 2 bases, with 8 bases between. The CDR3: CASNPGQETQYF. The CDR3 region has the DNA TGCGCCAGCAACCCGGGGCAAGAGACCCAGTACTTC.

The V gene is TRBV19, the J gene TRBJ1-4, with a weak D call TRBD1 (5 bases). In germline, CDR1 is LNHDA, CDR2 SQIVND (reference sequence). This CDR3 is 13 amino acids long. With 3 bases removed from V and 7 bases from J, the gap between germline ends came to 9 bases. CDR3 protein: CASSITQGEKLFF. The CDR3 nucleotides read TGTGCCAGTAGTATCACGCAGGGTGAAAAACTGTTTTTT.

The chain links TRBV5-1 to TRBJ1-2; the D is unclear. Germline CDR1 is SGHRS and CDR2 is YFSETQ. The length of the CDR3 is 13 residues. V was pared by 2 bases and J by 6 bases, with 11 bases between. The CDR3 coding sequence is TGCGCCAGCAGCTTACCTGGTGGGGATGGCTACACCTTC. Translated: CASSLPGGDGYTF.

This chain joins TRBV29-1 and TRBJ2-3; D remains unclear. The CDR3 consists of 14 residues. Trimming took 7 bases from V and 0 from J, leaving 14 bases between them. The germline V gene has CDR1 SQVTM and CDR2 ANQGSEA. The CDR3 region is CSAPLPTSTDTQYF. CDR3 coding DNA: TGCAGCGCCCCTCTCCCGACTAGCACAGATACGCAGTATTTT.

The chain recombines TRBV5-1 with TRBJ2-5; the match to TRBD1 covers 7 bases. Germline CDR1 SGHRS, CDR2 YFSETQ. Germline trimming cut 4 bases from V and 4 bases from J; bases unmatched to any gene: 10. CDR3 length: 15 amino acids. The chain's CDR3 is CASSPRQGSLETQYF. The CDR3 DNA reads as TGCGCCAGCAGCCCCCGACAGGGCTCTTTAGAGACCCAGTACTTC.

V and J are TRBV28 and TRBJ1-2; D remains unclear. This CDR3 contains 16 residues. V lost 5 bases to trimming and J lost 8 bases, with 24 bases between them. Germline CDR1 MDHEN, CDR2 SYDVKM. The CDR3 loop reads CASSGPKGPGRLGYTF. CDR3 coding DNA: TGTGCCAGCAGTGGCCCCAAAGGCCCGGGCCGGCTAGGCTACACCTTC.